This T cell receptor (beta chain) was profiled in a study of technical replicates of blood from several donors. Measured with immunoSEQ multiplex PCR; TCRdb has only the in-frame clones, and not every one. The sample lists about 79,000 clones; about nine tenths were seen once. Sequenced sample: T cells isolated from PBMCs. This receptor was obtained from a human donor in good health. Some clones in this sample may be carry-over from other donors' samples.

CDR3 in amino acids: CASSLNGGGTYEQYF. The DNA for the CDR3 is TGCGCCAGCAGCTTAAATGGCGGGGGCACATACGAGCAGTACTTC. The chain has TRBV5-1 and TRBJ2-7; D is perhaps TRBD2 (7 bases). Trimming left V 2 bases short and J 4 bases short, with 16 bases between. This CDR3 contains 15 residues. Per germline, CDR1 SGHRS and CDR2 YFSETQ.